Given below is one T cell receptor beta chain in context. Its antigen remains unidentified. This entry comes from a study of shared clonotypes between healthy human individuals. Across the study: Each donor contributed plates that comprised three CD4 naive, three CD4 memory, two CD8 naive and one CD8 memory.

General study points: Naive subsets, compared against memory subsets, generally had larger estimated richness values.

The V and J ends lost 0 bases and 5 bases, in that order; junction bases with no gene match: 3. The CDR3 totals 15 residues. For every subset, genomic DNA was evenly distributed across several immunoSEQ plates. Produced via immunoSEQ multiplex PCR; TCRdb's table is partial and in-frame only. The sample lists under 850,000 clones, over 60% occurring once. All of the donors resided in Nashville, Tennessee, and each was a Caucasian adult. The sample was memory CD4+ T cells sorted from blood. Regarding subset: CD45RA-negative fraction. This receptor was taken from a woman aged 30 to 39 in good health. The rearrangement joins TRBV23-1 to TRBJ1-4; 7 nucleotides line up with TRBD1. TRBV23-1 counts as an open reading frame of uncertain function. CDR3 region: CASSQSQGMNEKLFF. CDR3 in DNA: TGCGCCAGCAGTCAATCACAGGGGATGAATGAAAAACTGTTTTTT.